Sequencing of this T cell receptor beta chain was carried out in a study of blood T cell repertoires in COVID-19. About the study: Sites in the United States, Italy and Spain provided acute and convalescent COVID-19 samples. PBMCs, B-cell-depleted T cells, or T cells were the source of the cDNA or gDNA that made up the material.

Donors were grouped by their self-reported clinical history. The CDR3 is 14 amino acids. With V trimmed by 3 bases and J by 2 bases, 5 bases remained unmatched. Germline CDR1 SGHNT, CDR2 YYREEE (reference sequence). Some clones are missing from TCRdb's copy, which holds only in-frame ones; the method was immunoSEQ multiplex PCR. The top ten clones hold over 1.5% of a sample with about 440,000 clones, about 85% of them seen once. This clone has only a few counts. V gene TRBV5-4 combines with J gene TRBJ2-7; 7 bases are a match to TRBD1. The sequence came from a woman aged 18-29 years with acute COVID-19. The sample comprised PBMCs or T cells enriched from blood (not recorded which). The CDR3 reads CASSSGTETYEQYF. CDR3 nucleotides: TGTGCCAGCAGCTCCGGGACAGAGACCTACGAGCAGTACTTC. The full variable domain, completed using reference TRBV5-4 and TRBJ2-7, is ETGVTQSPTHLIKTRGQQVTLRCSSQSGHNTVSWYQQALGQGPQFIFQYYREEENGRGNFPPRFSGLQFPNYSSELNVNALELDDSALYLCASSSGTETYEQYFGPGTRLTVT.